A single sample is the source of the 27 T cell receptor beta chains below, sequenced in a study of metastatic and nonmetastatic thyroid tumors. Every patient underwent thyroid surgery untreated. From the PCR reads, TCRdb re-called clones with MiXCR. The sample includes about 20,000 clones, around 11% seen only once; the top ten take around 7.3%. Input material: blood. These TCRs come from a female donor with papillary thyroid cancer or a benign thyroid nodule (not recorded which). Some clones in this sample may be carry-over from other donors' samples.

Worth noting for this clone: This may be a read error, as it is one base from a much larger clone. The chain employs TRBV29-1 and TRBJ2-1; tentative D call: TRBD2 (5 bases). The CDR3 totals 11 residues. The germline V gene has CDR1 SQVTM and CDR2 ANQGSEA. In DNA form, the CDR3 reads TGCAGCGTCATCGACGGGGAGACCCAGTCCTTC. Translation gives CSVIDGETQSF.

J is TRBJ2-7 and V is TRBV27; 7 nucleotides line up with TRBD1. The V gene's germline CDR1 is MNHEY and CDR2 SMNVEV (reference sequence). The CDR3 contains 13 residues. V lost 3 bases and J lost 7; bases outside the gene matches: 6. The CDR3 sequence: CASSLNRGWEQYF. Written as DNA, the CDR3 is TGTGCCAGCAGTTTGAACAGGGGATGGGAGCAGTACTTC.

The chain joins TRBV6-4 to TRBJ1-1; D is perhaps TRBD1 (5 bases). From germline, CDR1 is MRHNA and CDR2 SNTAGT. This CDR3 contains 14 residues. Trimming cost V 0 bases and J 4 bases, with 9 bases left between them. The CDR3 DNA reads TGTGCCAGCAGTGACTCGGCAGGGACCACTGAAGCTTTCTTT. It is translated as CASSDSAGTTEAFF.

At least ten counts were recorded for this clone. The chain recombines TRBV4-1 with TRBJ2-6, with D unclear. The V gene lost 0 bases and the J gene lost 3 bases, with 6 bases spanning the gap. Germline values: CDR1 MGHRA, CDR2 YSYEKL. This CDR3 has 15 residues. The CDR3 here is CASSQEGRGANVLTF. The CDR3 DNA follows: TGCGCCAGCAGCCAAGAAGGGCGTGGGGCCAACGTCCTGACTTTC.

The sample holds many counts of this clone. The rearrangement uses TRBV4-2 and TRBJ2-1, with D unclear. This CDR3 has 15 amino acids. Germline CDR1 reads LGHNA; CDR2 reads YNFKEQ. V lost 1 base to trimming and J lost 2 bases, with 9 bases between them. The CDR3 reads CASSQGLEPYNEQFF. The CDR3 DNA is TGTGCCAGCAGCCAAGGCCTTGAACCCTACAATGAGCAGTTCTTC.

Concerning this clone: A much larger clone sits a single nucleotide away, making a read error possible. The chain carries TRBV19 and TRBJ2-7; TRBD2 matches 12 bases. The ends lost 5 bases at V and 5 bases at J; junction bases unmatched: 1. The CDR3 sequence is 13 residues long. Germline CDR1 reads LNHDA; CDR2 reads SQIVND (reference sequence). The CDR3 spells CASSRTSGNEQYF. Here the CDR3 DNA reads TGTGCCAGTAGTCGGACTAGCGGGAACGAGCAGTACTTC.

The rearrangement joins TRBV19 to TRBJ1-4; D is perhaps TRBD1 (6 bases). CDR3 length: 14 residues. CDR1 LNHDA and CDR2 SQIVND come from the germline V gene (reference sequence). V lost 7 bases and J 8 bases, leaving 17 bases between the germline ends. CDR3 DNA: TGTGCCAGTATGGCTAAACAGGGTAGGGAAAAACTGTTTTTT. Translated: CASMAKQGREKLFF.

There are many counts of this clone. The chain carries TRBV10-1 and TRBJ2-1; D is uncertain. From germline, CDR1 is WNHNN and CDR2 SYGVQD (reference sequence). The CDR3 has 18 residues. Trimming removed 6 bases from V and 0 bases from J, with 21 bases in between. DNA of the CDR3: TGCGCCAGCAGCGAAGTTTTTACGGGCCCGAGCTCCTACAATGAGCAGTTCTTC. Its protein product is CASSEVFTGPSSYNEQFF.

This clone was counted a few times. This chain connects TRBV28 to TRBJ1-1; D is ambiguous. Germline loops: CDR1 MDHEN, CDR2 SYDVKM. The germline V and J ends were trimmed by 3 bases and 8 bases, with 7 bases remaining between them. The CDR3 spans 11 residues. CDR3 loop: CASSLAREAFF. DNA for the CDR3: TGTGCCAGCAGTTTGGCCAGGGAAGCTTTCTTT.

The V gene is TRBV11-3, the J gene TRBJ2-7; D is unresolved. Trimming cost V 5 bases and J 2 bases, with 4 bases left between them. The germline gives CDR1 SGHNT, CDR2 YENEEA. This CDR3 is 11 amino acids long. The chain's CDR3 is CASSATYEQYF. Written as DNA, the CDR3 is TGTGCCAGCAGCGCAACCTACGAGCAGTACTTC.

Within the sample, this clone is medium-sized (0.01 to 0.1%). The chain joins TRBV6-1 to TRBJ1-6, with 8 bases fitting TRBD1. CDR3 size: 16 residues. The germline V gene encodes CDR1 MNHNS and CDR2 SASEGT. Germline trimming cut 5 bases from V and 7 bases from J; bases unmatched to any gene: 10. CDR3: CASSSNRDRMNSPLHF. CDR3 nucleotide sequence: TGTGCCAGCAGTAGTAACCGGGACAGGATGAATTCACCCCTCCACTTT.

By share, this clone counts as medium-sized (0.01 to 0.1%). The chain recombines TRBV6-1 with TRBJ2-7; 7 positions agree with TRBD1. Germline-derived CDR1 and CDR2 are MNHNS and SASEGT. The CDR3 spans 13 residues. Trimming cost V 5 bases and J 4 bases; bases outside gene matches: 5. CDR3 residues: CASSPGGGYEQYF. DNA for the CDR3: TGTGCCAGCAGTCCAGGGGGTGGGTACGAGCAGTACTTC.

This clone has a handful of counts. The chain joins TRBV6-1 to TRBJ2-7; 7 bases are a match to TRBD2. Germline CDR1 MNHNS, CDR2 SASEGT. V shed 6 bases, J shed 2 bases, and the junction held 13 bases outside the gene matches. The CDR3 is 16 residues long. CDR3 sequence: CASRGGSQIPPYEQYF. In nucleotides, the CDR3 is TGTGCCAGCAGGGGGGGGTCTCAAATTCCACCCTACGAGCAGTACTTC.

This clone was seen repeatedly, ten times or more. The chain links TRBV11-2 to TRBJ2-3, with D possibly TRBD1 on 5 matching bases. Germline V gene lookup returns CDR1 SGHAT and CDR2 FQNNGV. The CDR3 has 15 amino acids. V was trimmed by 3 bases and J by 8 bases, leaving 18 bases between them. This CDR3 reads CASSFSNRAQGTQYF. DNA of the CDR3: TGTGCCAGCAGCTTCTCTAATAGGGCCCAGGGTACGCAGTATTTT.

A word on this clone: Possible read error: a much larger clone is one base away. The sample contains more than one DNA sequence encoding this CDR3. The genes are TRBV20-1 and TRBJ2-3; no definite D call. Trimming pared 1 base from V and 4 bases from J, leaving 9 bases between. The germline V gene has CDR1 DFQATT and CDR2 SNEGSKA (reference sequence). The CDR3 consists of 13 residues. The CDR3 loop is CSARVSGSDTQYF. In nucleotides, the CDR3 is TGCAGTGCTAGAGTCTCCGGGTCAGATACGCAGTATTTT.

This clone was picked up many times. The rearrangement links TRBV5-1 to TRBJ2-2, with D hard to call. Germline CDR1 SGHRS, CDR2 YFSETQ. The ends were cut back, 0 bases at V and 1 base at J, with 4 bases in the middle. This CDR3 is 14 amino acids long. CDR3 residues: CASSLEGNTGELFF. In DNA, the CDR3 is TGCGCCAGCAGCTTGGAGGGGAACACCGGGGAGCTGTTTTTT.

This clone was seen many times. The CDR3 sequence: CSARDLSAGEQFF. The DNA of the CDR3 is TGCAGTGCTAGAGATCTGTCGGCGGGAGAGCAGTTCTTC. The rearrangement uses TRBV20-1 and TRBJ2-1, with a possible D match to TRBD2 (6 bases). The germline V gene has CDR1 DFQATT and CDR2 SNEGSKA (reference sequence). V was clipped by 0 bases and J by 10 bases, with 13 bases between them. This CDR3 is 13 amino acids long.

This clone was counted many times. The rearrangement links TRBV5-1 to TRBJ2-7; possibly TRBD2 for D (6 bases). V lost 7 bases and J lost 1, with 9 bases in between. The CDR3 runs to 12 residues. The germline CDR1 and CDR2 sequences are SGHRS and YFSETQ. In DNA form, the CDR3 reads TGCGCCAGCCGGCGGGATTCCTACGAGCAGTACTTC. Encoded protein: CASRRDSYEQYF.

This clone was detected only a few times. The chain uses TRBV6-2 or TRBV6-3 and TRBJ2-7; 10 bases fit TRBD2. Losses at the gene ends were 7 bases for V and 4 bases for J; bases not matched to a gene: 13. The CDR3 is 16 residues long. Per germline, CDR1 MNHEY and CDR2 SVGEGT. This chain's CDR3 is CASISFSGLALYEQYF. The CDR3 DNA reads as TGTGCCAGCATTTCCTTCTCGGGACTAGCGTTATACGAGCAGTACTTC.

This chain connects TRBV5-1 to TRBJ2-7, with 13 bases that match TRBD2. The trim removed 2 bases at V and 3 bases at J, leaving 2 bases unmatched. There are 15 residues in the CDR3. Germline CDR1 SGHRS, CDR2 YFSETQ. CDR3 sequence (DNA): TGCGCCAGCAGCTTAGGACTAGCGGGAGACTACGAGCAGTACTTC. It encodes CASSLGLAGDYEQYF.

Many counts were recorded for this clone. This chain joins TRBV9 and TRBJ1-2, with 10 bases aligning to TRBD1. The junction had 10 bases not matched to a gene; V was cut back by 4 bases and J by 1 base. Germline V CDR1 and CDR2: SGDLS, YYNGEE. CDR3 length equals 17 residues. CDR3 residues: CASSYNRDRGYNYGYTF. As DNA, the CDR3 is TGTGCCAGCAGCTACAACCGGGACAGGGGCTATAACTATGGCTACACCTTC. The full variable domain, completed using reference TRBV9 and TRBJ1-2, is DSGVTQTPKHLITATGQRVTLRCSPRSGDLSVYWYQQSLDQGLQFLIQYYNGEERAKGNILERFSAQQFPDLHSELNLSSLELGDSALYFCASSYNRDRGYNYGYTFGSGTRLTVV.

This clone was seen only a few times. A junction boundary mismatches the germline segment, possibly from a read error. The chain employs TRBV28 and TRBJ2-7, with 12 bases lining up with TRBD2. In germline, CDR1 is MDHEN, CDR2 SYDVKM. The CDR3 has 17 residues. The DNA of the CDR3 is TGCGCCAGCAGCATGACACCTGGACTAGCGGGAACTTACAAGCAGTACTTC. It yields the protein CASSMTPGLAGTYKQYF.

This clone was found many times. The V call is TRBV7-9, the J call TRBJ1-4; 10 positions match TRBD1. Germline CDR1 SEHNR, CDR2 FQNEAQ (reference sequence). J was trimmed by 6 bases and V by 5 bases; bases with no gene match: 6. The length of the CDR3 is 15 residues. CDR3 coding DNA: TGTGCCAGCAGCCGCCGGGACAGGGGATATGAAAAACTGTTTTTT. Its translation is CASSRRDRGYEKLFF. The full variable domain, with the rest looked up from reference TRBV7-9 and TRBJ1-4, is DTGVSQNPRHKITKRGQNVTFRCDPISEHNRLYWYRQTLGQGPEFLTYFQNEAQLEKSRLLSDRFSAERPKGSFSTLEIQRTEQGDSAMYLCASSRRDRGYEKLFFGSGTQLSVL.

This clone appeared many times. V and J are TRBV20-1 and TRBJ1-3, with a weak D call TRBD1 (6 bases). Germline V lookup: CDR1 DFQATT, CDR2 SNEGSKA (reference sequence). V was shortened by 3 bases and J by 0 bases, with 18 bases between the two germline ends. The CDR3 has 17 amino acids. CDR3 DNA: TGCAGTGCTAGTGATGTCCCTCAGGGGATCTCTGGAAACACCATATATTTT. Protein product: CSASDVPQGISGNTIYF.

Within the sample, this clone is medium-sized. The chain's CDR3 is CASSDRLLADTQYF. The CDR3 DNA follows: TGTGCCAGCAGTGACAGGTTACTGGCAGATACGCAGTATTTT. This rearrangement joins TRBV6-1 to TRBJ2-3, with D uncertain. The V end lost 3 bases, the J end lost 4 bases, and 11 bases lay between the germline ends. There are 14 residues in the CDR3. Germline V CDR1 and CDR2: MNHNS, SASEGT.

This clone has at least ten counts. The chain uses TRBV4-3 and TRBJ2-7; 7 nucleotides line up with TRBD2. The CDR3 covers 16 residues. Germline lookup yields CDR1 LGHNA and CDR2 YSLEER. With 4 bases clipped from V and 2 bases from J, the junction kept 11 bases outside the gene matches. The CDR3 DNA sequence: TGCGCCAGCAGCCGCCTAGGCGCTAGCGGAACCTACGAGCAGTACTTC. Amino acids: CASSRLGASGTYEQYF.

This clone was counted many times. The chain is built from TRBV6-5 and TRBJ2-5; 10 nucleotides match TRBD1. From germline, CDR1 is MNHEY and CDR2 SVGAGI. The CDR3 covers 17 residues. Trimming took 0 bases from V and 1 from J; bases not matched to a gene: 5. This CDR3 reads CASSYSTGGLPQETQYF. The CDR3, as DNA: TGTGCCAGCAGTTACTCGACAGGGGGCCTTCCCCAAGAGACCCAGTACTTC.